Each of the 3 T cell receptor beta chains below was sequenced from the same sample in a study of blood T cell repertoires in COVID-19. Clones were read by immunoSEQ multiplex PCR, and TCRdb kept only the in-frame ones, dropping some. The sample consists of 250,000 to 350,000 clones, roughly 88% of them appearing once. The sample comprised PBMCs or T cells enriched from blood (not recorded which). The receptors here all came from a young woman who had recovered from COVID-19.

This sequence joins TRBV7-9 and TRBJ1-2; 7 bases line up with TRBD1. Per germline, CDR1 SEHNR and CDR2 FQNEAQ (reference sequence). The V gene end was trimmed by 5 bases and the J gene end by 0 bases; junction bases not matched to a gene: 6. The CDR3 sequence is 15 residues long. DNA for the CDR3: TGTGCCAGCAGCAACCGGGACAGTACTAACTATGGCTACACCTTC. Translated, it gives CASSNRDSTNYGYTF.

This clone was observed a single time. CDR3 protein: CASSLNPGQGRSPLHF. The CDR3, as DNA: TGTGCCAGCAGTTTAAATCCGGGACAGGGGAGGTCACCCCTCCACTTT. The chain employs TRBV28 and TRBJ1-6; 10 nucleotides match TRBD1. Germline CDR1 MDHEN, CDR2 SYDVKM. The CDR3 consists of 16 residues. Trimming took 2 bases from V and 10 from J; bases not matched to a gene: 8. The whole variable domain, filled in from reference TRBV28 and TRBJ1-6, reads DVKVTQSSRYLVKRTGEKVFLECVQDMDHENMFWYRQDPGLGLRLIYFSYDVKMKEKGDIPEGYSVSREKKERFSLILESASTNQTSMYLCASSLNPGQGRSPLHFGNGTRLTVT.

V is TRBV2 and J is TRBJ2-7; possibly TRBD1 for D (6 bases). V was cut by 6 bases and J by 0 bases, with 15 bases left in between. This CDR3 is built from 15 residues. Germline V lookup: CDR1 SNHLY, CDR2 FYNNEI. DNA of the CDR3: TGTGCCAGCAGAATAGACAGGAACCCCTCCTACGAGCAGTACTTC. Translating gives CASRIDRNPSYEQYF.